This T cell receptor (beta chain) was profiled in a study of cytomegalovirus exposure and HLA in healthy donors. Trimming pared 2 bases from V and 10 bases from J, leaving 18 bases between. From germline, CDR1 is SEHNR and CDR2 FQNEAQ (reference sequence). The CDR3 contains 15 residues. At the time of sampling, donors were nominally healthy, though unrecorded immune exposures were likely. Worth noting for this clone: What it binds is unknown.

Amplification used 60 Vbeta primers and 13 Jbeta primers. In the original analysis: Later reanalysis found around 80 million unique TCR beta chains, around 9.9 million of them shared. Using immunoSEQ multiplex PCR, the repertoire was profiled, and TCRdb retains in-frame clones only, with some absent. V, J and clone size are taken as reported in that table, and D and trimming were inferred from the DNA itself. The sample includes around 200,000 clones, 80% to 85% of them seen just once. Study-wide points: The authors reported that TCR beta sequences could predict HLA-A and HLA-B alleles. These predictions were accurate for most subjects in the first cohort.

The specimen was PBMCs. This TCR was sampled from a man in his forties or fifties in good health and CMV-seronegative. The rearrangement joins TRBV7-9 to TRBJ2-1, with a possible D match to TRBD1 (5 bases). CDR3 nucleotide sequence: TGTGCCAGCAGCTTAATGGGTGTGGTAGGGGCCGAGCAGTTCTTC. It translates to CASSLMGVVGAEQFF.